The sequence of this T cell receptor beta chain was determined in a study of blood T cell repertoires in COVID-19. Study in general: Sites across the United States, Italy and Spain contributed samples from acute and convalescent COVID-19. Sample material is recorded as cDNA or gDNA derived from T cells, B-cell-depleted T cells, or PBMCs.

Source study methods: Amplification from reference gene primers served as the basis for estimated nucleated cell counts. Sequenced by immunoSEQ multiplex PCR; TCRdb stores in-frame clones only, minus some. The D gene and trimming were derived from the DNA, and the V and J assignments and clone size from that table. This table has roughly 100,000 clones, approximately 80% appearing once. In germline, CDR1 is SGHTA, CDR2 FQGTGA. Trimming took 5 bases from V and 3 from J; bases not matched to a gene: 13. CDR3 length equals 16 residues. Sequenced input: peripheral blood. The receptor's source is an elderly woman with acute or convalescent COVID-19. The chain employs TRBV7-3 and TRBJ2-7, with 7 nucleotides matching TRBD1. The CDR3 spells CASSPGPGQPVYEQYF. The CDR3 DNA reads as TGTGCCAGCAGCCCGGGGCCGGGACAGCCCGTCTACGAGCAGTACTTC.